The 10 T cell receptor beta chains in this list originate from one sample, sequenced in a study of CD8 T cells in Susac syndrome. The RNA input was about 0.5 to 1 ug, and it was reverse transcribed with random hexamers. TCRdb re-derived calls from the immunoSEQ multiplex PCR reads in MiXCR, one entry per CDR3 protein. The repertoire holds a few hundred thousand distinct CDR3 sequences, approximately 89% seen once, with around 0.12% in the top ten. The sample consisted of CD8+ T cells from PBMCs. These receptors were taken from a human donor with multiple sclerosis.

The chain employs TRBV4-1 and TRBJ2-7; D gene ambiguous. This CDR3 has 12 residues. The V gene lost 0 bases and the J gene lost 9 bases, with 9 bases spanning the gap. Germline V gene lookup returns CDR1 MGHRA and CDR2 YSYEKL. For the CDR3, the DNA is TGCGCCAGCAGCCAAGATGGTGGGGTGCAGTACTTC. Its translation is CASSQDGGVQYF.

The chain couples TRBV27 to TRBJ1-6; D might be TRBD1 (5 bases). Trimming cost V 2 bases and J 7 bases, with 9 bases left between them. The CDR3 has 14 amino acids. The germline V gene has CDR1 MNHEY and CDR2 SMNVEV (reference sequence). As DNA, the CDR3 is TGTGCCAGCAGTTTACCCGGGGGGAATTCACCCCTCCACTTT. It is translated as CASSLPGGNSPLHF.

The rearrangement joins TRBV19 to TRBJ2-7; D may be TRBD2 (6 bases). Trimming took off 3 bases at V and 3 bases at J, with 15 bases between the two ends. This CDR3 comprises 15 residues. CDR1 is LNHDA and CDR2 is SQIVND in the germline V gene (reference sequence). The CDR3 DNA sequence: TGTGCCAGTAGTATGGTTAGCGGCAGGGTCTACGAGCAGTACTTC. The encoded protein is CASSMVSGRVYEQYF.

This clonotype appeared once. This sequence joins TRBV27 and TRBJ2-1; perhaps TRBD2 as D (7 bases). There are 14 residues in the CDR3. CDR1 is MNHEY, CDR2 SMNVEV, per germline (reference sequence). Trimming took 4 bases from V and 5 from J, leaving 12 bases between them. CDR3 coding DNA: TGTGCCAGCAGTTGGTCGGGGGGCCACAATGAGCAGTTCTTC. Protein sequence: CASSWSGGHNEQFF.

The genes are TRBV15 and TRBJ2-5, with D maybe TRBD2 (7 bases). CDR1 and CDR2 from the germline V gene are LNHNV and YYDKDF (reference sequence). V lost 5 bases and J 0 bases, leaving 13 bases between the germline ends. This CDR3 has 15 amino acids. CDR3 in amino acids: CATSGGGKYQETQYF. CDR3 coding DNA: TGTGCCACCAGCGGGGGGGGCAAGTACCAAGAGACCCAGTACTTC.

This sequence joins TRBV29-1 and TRBJ2-3; 7 nucleotides match TRBD1. With 6 bases clipped from V and 6 bases from J, the junction kept 3 bases outside the gene matches. Germline V gene sequence: CDR1 SQVTM, CDR2 ANQGSEA. CDR3 length: 11 amino acids. The CDR3 loop reads CSVYRGDTQYF. For the CDR3, the DNA is TGCAGCGTGTACAGGGGTGATACGCAGTATTTT.

The V gene is TRBV12-3 or TRBV12-4, the J gene TRBJ2-1; TRBD2 matches 10 bases. The J segment lost 2 bases and the V segment lost 6 bases, leaving 4 bases of the junction unmatched. The CDR3 is 15 residues long. The CDR3 reads CASRGSGGAYNEQFF. CDR3 DNA: TGTGCCAGCAGGGGAAGCGGGGGGGCCTACAATGAGCAGTTCTTC.

The sample holds one count of this clonotype. The gene calls are TRBV9 and TRBJ2-1; the match to TRBD2 covers 16 bases. V dropped 3 bases and J dropped 5; count of bases not matched to a gene: 2. The CDR3 length is 16 residues. Germline lookup yields CDR1 SGDLS and CDR2 YYNGEE. The CDR3 loop is CASSEGLAGGNNEQFF. The CDR3 DNA follows: TGTGCCAGCAGCGAGGGACTAGCGGGAGGGAACAATGAGCAGTTCTTC.

The V call is TRBV4-1, the J call TRBJ1-6, with TRBD1 as a possible D gene (6 bases). The length of the CDR3 is 15 residues. V was trimmed by 4 bases and J by 9 bases, leaving 16 bases between them. Germline CDR1 is MGHRA and CDR2 is YSYEKL. CDR3 in amino acids: CASSPGQRSGSPLHF. The CDR3 nucleotides are TGCGCCAGCAGCCCTGGACAGCGCTCCGGTTCACCCCTCCACTTT.

This clonotype has a handful of counts. The chain is built from TRBV5-4 and TRBJ2-5, with 7 bases aligning to TRBD1. V shed 5 bases, J shed 3 bases, and the junction held 4 bases outside the gene matches. The CDR3 covers 13 residues. Germline-derived CDR1 and CDR2 are SGHNT and YYREEE (reference sequence). CDR3 sequence: CASSGTGEETQYF. For the CDR3, the DNA is TGTGCCAGCAGTGGTACAGGGGAAGAGACCCAGTACTTC.